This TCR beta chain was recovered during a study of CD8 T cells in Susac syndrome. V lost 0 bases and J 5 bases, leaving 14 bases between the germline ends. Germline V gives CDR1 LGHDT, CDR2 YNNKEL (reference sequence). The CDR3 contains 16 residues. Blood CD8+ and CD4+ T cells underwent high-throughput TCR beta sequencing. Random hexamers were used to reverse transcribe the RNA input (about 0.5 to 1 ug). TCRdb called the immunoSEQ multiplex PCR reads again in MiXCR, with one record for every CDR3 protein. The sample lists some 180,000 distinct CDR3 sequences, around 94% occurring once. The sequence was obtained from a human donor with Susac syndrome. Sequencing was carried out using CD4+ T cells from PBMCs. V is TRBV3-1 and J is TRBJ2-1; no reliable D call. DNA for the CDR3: TGTGCCAGCAGCCAAGATTGGTCTTCTGGGGACAATGAGCAGTTCTTC. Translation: CASSQDWSSGDNEQFF.